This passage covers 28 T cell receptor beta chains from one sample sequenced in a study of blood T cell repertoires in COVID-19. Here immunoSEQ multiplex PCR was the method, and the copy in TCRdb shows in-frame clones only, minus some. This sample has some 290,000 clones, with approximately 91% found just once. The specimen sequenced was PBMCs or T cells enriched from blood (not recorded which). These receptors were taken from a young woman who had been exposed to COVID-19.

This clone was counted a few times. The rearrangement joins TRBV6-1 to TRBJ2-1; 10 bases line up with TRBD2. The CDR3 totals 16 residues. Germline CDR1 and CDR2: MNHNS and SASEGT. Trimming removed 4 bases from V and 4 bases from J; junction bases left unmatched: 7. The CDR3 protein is CASSVSLAGDYNEQFF. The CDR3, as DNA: TGTGCCAGCAGTGTCTCCCTAGCGGGGGATTACAATGAGCAGTTCTTC.

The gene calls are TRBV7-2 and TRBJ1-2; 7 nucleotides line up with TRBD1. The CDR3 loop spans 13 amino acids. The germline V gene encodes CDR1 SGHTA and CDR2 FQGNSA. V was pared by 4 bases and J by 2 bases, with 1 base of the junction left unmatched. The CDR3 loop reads CASSWGQNYGYTF. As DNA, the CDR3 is TGTGCCAGCAGCTGGGGACAGAACTATGGCTACACCTTC.

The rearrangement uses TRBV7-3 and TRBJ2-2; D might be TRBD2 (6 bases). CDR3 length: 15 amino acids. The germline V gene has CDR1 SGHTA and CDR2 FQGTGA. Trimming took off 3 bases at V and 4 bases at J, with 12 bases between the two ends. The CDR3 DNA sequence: TGTGCCAGCAGCTTTGGCGGGGAACGCACCGGGGAGCTGTTTTTT. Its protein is CASSFGGERTGELFF.

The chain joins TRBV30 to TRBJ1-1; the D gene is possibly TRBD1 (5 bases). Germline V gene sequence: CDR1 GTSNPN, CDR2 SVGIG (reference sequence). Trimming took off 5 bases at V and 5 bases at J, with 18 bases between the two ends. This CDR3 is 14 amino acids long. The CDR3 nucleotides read TGTGCCTGGGATGGGGGAGCGGGGTGGACTGAAGCTTTCTTT. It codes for CAWDGGAGWTEAFF. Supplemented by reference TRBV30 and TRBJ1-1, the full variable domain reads SQTIHQWPATLVQPVGSPLSLECTVEGTSNPNLYWYRQAAGRGLQLLFYSVGIGQISSEVPQNLSASRPQDRQFILSSKKLLLSDSGFYLCAWDGGAGWTEAFFGQGTRLTVV.

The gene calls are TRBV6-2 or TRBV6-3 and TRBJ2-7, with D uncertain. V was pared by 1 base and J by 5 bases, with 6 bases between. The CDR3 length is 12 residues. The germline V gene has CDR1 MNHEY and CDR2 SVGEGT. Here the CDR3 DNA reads TGTGCCAGCAGTTACTGGCAGGACGAGCAGTACTTC. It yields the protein CASSYWQDEQYF.

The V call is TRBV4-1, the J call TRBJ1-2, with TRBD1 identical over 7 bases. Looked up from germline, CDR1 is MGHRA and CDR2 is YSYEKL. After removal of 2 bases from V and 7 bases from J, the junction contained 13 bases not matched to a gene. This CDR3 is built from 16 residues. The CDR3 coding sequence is TGCGCCAGCAGCCAACTTGGTAGGGGGCGAAGCCGTGGCTACACCTTC. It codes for CASSQLGRGRSRGYTF.

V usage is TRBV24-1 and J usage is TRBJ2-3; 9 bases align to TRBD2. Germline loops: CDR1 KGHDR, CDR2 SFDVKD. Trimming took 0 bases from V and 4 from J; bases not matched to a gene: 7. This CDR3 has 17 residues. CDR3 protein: CATSDLRAGGYSDTQYF. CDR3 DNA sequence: TGTGCCACCAGTGATTTGAGGGCGGGGGGGTACTCAGATACGCAGTATTTT.

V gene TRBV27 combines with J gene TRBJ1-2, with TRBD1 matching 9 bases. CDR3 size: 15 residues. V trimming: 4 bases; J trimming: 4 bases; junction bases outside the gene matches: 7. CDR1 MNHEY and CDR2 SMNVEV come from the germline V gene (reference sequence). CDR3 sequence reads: CASSSSDRGGYGYTF. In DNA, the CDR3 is TGTGCCAGCAGTTCCTCGGACAGGGGAGGCTATGGCTACACCTTC.

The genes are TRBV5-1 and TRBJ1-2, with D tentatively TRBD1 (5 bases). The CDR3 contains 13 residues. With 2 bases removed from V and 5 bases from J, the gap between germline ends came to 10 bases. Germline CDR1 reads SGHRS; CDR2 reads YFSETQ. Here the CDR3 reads CASSLDSTYGYTF. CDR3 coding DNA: TGCGCCAGCAGCTTAGACAGTACGTATGGCTACACCTTC.

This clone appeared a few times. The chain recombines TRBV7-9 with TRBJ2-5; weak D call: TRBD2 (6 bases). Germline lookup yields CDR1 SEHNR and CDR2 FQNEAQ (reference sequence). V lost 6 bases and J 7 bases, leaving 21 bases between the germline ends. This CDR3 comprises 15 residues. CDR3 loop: CASREGHVLFGTQYF. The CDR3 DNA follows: TGTGCCAGCAGGGAGGGGCACGTCCTCTTCGGGACCCAGTACTTC.

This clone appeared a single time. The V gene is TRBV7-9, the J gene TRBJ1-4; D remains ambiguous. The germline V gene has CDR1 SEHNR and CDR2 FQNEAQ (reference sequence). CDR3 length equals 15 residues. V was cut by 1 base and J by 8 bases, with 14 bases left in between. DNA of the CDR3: TGTGCCAGCAGCTTAGATGGGCCTCAATACGAAAAACTGTTTTTT. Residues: CASSLDGPQYEKLFF. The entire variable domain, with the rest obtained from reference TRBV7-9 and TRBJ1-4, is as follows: DTGVSQNPRHKITKRGQNVTFRCDPISEHNRLYWYRQTLGQGPEFLTYFQNEAQLEKSRLLSDRFSAERPKGSFSTLEIQRTEQGDSAMYLCASSLDGPQYEKLFFGSGTQLSVL.

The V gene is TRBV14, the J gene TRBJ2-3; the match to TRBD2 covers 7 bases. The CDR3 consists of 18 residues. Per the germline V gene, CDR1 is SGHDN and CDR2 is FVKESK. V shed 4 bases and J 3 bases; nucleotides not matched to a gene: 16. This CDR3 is CASSRRGKSITWTDTQYF. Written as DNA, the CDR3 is TGTGCCAGCAGCCGGCGGGGGAAATCCATCACATGGACAGATACGCAGTATTTT.

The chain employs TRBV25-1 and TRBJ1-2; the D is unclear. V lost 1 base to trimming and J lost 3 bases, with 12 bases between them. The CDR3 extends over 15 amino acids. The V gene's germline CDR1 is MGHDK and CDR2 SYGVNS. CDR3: CASSEFGQDYYGYTF. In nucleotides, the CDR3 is TGTGCCAGCAGTGAATTCGGCCAGGACTACTATGGCTACACCTTC.

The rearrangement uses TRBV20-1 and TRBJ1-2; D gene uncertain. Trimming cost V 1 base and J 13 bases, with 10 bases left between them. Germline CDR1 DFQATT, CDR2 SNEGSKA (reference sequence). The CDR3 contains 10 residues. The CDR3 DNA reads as TGCAGTGCTAGAGCCGAGGGAGTCACCTTC. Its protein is CSARAEGVTF.

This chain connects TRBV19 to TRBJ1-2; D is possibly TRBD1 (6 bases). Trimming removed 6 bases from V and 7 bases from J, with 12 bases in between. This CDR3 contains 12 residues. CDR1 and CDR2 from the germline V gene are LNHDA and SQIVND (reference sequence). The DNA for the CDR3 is TGTGCCAGTAGACCAGGGGAGGGTGGCTACACCTTC. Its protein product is CASRPGEGGYTF.

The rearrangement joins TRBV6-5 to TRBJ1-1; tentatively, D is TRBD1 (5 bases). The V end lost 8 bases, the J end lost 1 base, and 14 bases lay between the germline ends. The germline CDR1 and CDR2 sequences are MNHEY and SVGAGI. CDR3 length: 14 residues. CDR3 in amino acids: CASQQRGRNTEAFF. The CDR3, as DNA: TGTGCCAGCCAACAAAGGGGCAGGAACACTGAAGCTTTCTTT.

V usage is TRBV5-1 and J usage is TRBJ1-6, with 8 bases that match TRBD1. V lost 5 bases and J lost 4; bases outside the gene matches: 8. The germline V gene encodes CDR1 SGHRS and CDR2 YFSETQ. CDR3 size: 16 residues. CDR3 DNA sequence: TGCGCCAGCAGGTCGGGCGGACAGGGATATAATTCACCCCTCCACTTT. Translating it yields CASRSGGQGYNSPLHF.

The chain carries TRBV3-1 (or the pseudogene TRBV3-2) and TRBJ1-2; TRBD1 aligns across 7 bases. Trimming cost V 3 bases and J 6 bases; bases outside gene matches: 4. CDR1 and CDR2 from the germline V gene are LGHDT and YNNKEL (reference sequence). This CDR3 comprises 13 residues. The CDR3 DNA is TGTGCCAGCAGCCATACAGGGGAGGATGGCTACACCTTC. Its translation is CASSHTGEDGYTF.

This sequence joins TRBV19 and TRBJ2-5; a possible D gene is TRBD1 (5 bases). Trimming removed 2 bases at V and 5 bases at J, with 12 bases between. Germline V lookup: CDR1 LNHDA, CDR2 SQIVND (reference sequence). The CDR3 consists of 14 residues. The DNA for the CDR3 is TGTGCCAGTAGTATAAGAAACAGGCCGGAGACCCAGTACTTC. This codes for CASSIRNRPETQYF.

The CDR3 spells CASSIVISYEQYF. The CDR3 region has the DNA TGTGCCAGTAGTATAGTTATTTCCTACGAGCAGTACTTC. The chain links TRBV19 to TRBJ2-7; D is unclear. CDR3 length: 13 residues. The ends were cut back, 1 base at V and 1 base at J, with 5 bases in the middle. From germline, CDR1 is LNHDA and CDR2 SQIVND (reference sequence).

CDR3 sequence: CASSLSGYTDTQYF. The CDR3, as DNA: TGTGCCAGCAGCTTGTCCGGGTACACAGATACGCAGTATTTT. The V call is TRBV7-9, the J call TRBJ2-3; D is undetermined. The CDR3 sequence is 14 residues long. The V and J ends lost 3 bases and 2 bases respectively, with 9 bases between them. The germline V gene encodes CDR1 SEHNR and CDR2 FQNEAQ (reference sequence).

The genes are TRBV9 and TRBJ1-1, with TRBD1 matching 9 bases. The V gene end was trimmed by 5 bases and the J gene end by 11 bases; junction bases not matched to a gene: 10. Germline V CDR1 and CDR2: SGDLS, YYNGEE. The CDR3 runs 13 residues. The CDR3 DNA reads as TGTGCCAGCAGTGATATCGAGGGGACAGGGGCTTTCTTT. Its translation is CASSDIEGTGAFF.

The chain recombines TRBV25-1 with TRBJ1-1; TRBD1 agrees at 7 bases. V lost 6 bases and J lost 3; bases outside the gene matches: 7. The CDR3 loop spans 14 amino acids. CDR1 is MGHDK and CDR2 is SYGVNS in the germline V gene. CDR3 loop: CASRGTGTDTEAFF. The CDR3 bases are TGTGCCAGCAGGGGGACCGGGACAGACACTGAAGCTTTCTTT.

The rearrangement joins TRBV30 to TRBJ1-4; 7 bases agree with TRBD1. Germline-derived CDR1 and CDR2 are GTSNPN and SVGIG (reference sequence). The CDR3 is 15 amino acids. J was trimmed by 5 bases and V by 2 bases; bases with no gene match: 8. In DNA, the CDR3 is TGTGCCTGGAGTTGGGACAGTGATGGCAATGAAAAACTGTTTTTT. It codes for CAWSWDSDGNEKLFF.

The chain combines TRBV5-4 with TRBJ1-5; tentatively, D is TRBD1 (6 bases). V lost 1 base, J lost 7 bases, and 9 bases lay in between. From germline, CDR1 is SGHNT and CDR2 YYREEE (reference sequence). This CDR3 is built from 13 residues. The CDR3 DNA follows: TGTGCCAGCAGCTTGTCAGGGGAACAGCCCCAGCATTTT. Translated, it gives CASSLSGEQPQHF.

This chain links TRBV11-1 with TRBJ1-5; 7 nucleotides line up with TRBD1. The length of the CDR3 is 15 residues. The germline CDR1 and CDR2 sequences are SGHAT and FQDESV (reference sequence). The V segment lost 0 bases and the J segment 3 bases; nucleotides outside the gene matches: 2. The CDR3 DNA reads TGTGCCAGCAGCTTAGCAGGGGGCGACAATCAGCCCCAGCATTTT. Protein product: CASSLAGGDNQPQHF.

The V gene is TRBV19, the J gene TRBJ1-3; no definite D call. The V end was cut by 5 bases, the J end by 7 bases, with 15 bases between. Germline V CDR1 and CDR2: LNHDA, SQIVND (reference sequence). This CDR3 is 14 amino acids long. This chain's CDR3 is CASSDNARGNTIYF. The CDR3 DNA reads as TGTGCCAGTAGTGATAACGCACGCGGGAACACCATATATTTT.

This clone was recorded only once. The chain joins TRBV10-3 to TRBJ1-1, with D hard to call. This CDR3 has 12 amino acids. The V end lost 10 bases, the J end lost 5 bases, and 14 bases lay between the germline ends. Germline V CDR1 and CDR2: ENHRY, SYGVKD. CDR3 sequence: CATSNTATEAFF. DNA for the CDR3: TGTGCCACCTCGAATACTGCGACTGAAGCTTTCTTT.